This is a list of T cell receptor beta chains from one sample in a study of shared clonotypes between healthy human individuals. Using immunoSEQ multiplex PCR, the repertoire was profiled, and TCRdb retains in-frame clones only, with some absent. The top ten hold over 1.5% of the sample, which has around 1.9 million clones, 90% to 95% seen once. Source material: naive CD8+ T cells from PBMCs. These receptors came from a man aged 18 to 29 in good health. Some clones in this sample may be carry-over from other donors' samples. The CDR3 runs from the conserved cysteine through the conserved F or W. D genes are given only for firm matches. Only part of the rows carry a size: once, few, many, or a class if the clone is expanded.

V	D	J	size	DNA	CDR3
TRBV18	.	TRBJ2-1	.	TGTGCCAGCTCACCCTATGAGACAGGTTGGAGTGAGCAGTTCTTC	CASSPYETGWSEQFF
TRBV7-7	.	TRBJ2-7	.	TGTGCCAGCAGCCTAGCCCGGGGGGCCGACTACGAGCAGTACTTC	CASSLARGADYEQYF
TRBV11-1	TRBD2	TRBJ2-1	.	TGTGCCAGCAGCCCTGGACTAGCGGGCATTTACAATGAGCAGTTCTTC	CASSPGLAGIYNEQFF
TRBV4-2	TRBD2	TRBJ2-3	.	TGTGCCAGCAGCCAAGATAGGGTACGGGGACTAGCGGGGACAGATACGCAGTATTTT	CASSQDRVRGLAGTDTQYF
TRBV30	.	TRBJ1-2	few	TGTGCCTGGAGTCCTTACAGGGATGGCTACACCTTC	CAWSPYRDGYTF
TRBV5-3	TRBD2	TRBJ2-3	.	TGTGCCAGACCAAGCCACGGGACTAGCGGGACCGGTCCCCTCACAGATACGCAGTATTTT	CARPSHGTSGTGPLTDTQYF
TRBV4-3	.	TRBJ2-3	.	TGCGCCAGCAGCCAAGCAGGCAGCACAGATACGCAGTATTTT	CASSQAGSTDTQYF
TRBV7-3	TRBD2	TRBJ2-1	.	TGTGCCAGCAGCGCCGGACTAGCGGTCTACAATGAGCAGTTCTTC	CASSAGLAVYNEQFF
TRBV11-2	.	TRBJ2-3	.	TGTGCCAGCAGCGTCCGGAGGAGCACAGATACGCAGTATTTT	CASSVRRSTDTQYF
TRBV29-1	.	TRBJ2-1	.	TGCAGCGTCACGGGAGATCCCTCCTACAATGAGCAGTTCTTC	CSVTGDPSYNEQFF
TRBV14	TRBD2	TRBJ2-7	.	TGTGCCAGCAGCCAAGGACTTAGCGGGTTGTCCTCCTACGAGCAGTACTTC	CASSQGLSGLSSYEQYF
TRBV7-2	TRBD2	TRBJ2-7	.	TGTGCCAGCAGCCCAGGACTAGCGGGAACGGGGGAGCAGTACTTC	CASSPGLAGTGEQYF
TRBV10-2	TRBD1	TRBJ2-7	.	TGCGCCAGTTGGGACAGCCCCTACGAGCAGTACTTC	CASWDSPYEQYF
TRBV28	.	TRBJ2-7	.	TGTGCCAGCAGTTTGAGTAGAGGCCTCTACGAGCAGTACTTC	CASSLSRGLYEQYF
TRBV15	.	TRBJ2-7	.	TGTGCCACCAGCAGAGTACCAACGGGGGAGCAGTACTTC	CATSRVPTGEQYF
TRBV7-9	.	TRBJ2-7	.	TGTGCCAGCGGAATGCACGAGCAGTACTTC	CASGMHEQYF
TRBV19	TRBD1	TRBJ1-1	once	TGTGCCAGTAGTATACGGGACAGGGCGGGCACTGAAGCTTTCTTT	CASSIRDRAGTEAFF
TRBV11-2	TRBD1	TRBJ1-2	.	TGTGCCAGCAGCTTAGACCTGTACGGGACAGTCTATGGCTACACCTTC	CASSLDLYGTVYGYTF
TRBV7-2	.	TRBJ2-1	.	TGTGCCAGCAGCTTAGGCCGGCGCCTGGGCTACAATGAGCAGTTCTTC	CASSLGRRLGYNEQFF
TRBV7-9	.	TRBJ1-6	.	TGTGCCAGCAGCTTAGGGGAAAGGCTACTACCCCTCCACTTT	CASSLGERLLPLHF
TRBV11-2	.	TRBJ1-1	.	TGTGCCAGCAGCTTAGGAGGATACAGGAGTGTTGAAGCTTTCTTT	CASSLGGYRSVEAFF
TRBV5-1	.	TRBJ2-7	.	TGCGCCAGCAGCTTGTTCTCTCTGGGGTCCGAGCAGTACTTC	CASSLFSLGSEQYF
TRBV4-3	TRBD1	TRBJ2-1	.	TGCGCCAGCAGCCAAGATCGACAGGGGGATGAGCAGTTCTTC	CASSQDRQGDEQFF
TRBV7-9	.	TRBJ2-2	.	TGTGCCAGCAGCTTAGATAGGACCGGGGAGCTGTTTTTT	CASSLDRTGELFF
TRBV7-9	TRBD2	TRBJ2-3	.	TGTGCCAGCAGCTTAAAAAGCGGACTAGCGGGAGGGGATACGCAGTATTTT	CASSLKSGLAGGDTQYF
TRBV11-2	.	TRBJ2-3	once	TGTGCCAGCAGCGGGCGGGGACAGCACACAGATACGCAGTATTTT	CASSGRGQHTDTQYF
TRBV5-4	.	TRBJ2-3	.	TGTGCCAGCAGCCTTGGACCGGGGGTCACAGATACGCAGTATTTT	CASSLGPGVTDTQYF
TRBV6-1	TRBD2	TRBJ2-1	.	TGTGCCAGCAGTGGGACTAGCGGGAGGTTCTACAATGAGCAGTTCTTC	CASSGTSGRFYNEQFF
TRBV7-9	.	TRBJ2-2	.	TGTGCCAGCAGCTTAGGCAGGCCAAACGGGGAGCTGTTTTTT	CASSLGRPNGELFF
TRBV14	.	TRBJ2-1	.	TGTGCCAGCAGTCGGGGGCAGACCTCCCCGTTTGTAGGAGGTGAGCAGTTCTTC	CASSRGQTSPFVGGEQFF
TRBV10-3	.	TRBJ2-2	.	TGTGCCATCAGTGAGTCAATAGGCGGAGGGGGCGCCGGGGAGCTGTTTTTT	CAISESIGGGGAGELFF
TRBV7-2	.	TRBJ1-1	.	TGTGCCAGCAGCCCCCCCCGGCGGGAGATGAACACTGAAGCTTTCTTT	CASSPPRREMNTEAFF
TRBV5-4	.	TRBJ1-4	.	TGTGCCAGCAGCTTTAAACGGGAGACAACTAATGAAAAACTGTTTTTT	CASSFKRETTNEKLFF
TRBV27	TRBD1	TRBJ2-3	.	TGTGCCAGCAGTAAGGGACCGGGACAGGCTAGCACAGATACGCAGTATTTT	CASSKGPGQASTDTQYF
TRBV4-1	TRBD1	TRBJ1-1	.	TGCGCCAGCAGCCCGATTGGGACAGCAGCCTTAAACACTGAAGCTTTCTTT	CASSPIGTAALNTEAFF
TRBV28	.	TRBJ2-1	.	TGTGCCAGCAGTTGGATCAGGGCAGGGAATGAGCAGTTCTTC	CASSWIRAGNEQFF
TRBV28	TRBD2	TRBJ2-3	.	TGTGCCAGCATGGAGAATAGCGGGGGGTACACAGATACGCAGTATTTT	CASMENSGGYTDTQYF
TRBV11-2	TRBD1	TRBJ2-5	.	TGTGCCAGCACCTCGGACAGGGTCCAAGAGACCCAGTACTTC	CASTSDRVQETQYF
TRBV7-6	.	TRBJ1-5	.	TGTGCCAGCAGCTTACGGGGTCAGCCCCAGCATTTT	CASSLRGQPQHF
TRBV27	TRBD1	TRBJ1-2	few	TGTGCCAGCAGTTTAACAGGGGGAAACTATGGCTACACCTTC	CASSLTGGNYGYTF
TRBV6-1	.	TRBJ2-7	once	TGTGCCAGCAGTGTTCGCGACACTTACGAGCAGTACTTC	CASSVRDTYEQYF
TRBV9	.	TRBJ2-7	.	TGTGCCAGCAGCGTAGGTCGCTGGGCGGGCGAGCAGTACTTC	CASSVGRWAGEQYF
TRBV19	TRBD1	TRBJ1-2	once	TGTGCCAGTAACCACGACAGGGCGTTTGGCTACACCTTC	CASNHDRAFGYTF
TRBV27	.	TRBJ2-1	.	TGTGCCAGCAGCTGGGGCTCTTACAATGAGCAGTTCTTC	CASSWGSYNEQFF
TRBV25-1	.	TRBJ2-7	.	TGTGCCGACGAAGGAGGGGGAGACTCCTACGAGCAGTACTTC	CADEGGGDSYEQYF
TRBV27	.	TRBJ2-7	.	TGTGCCAGCAGTCCTCGGACACCAGGGGTTGGGTACGAGCAGTACTTC	CASSPRTPGVGYEQYF
TRBV29-1	TRBD2	TRBJ2-7	once	TGCAGCGTTACTAGCGGAGGAGGGTACGAGCAGTACTTC	CSVTSGGGYEQYF
TRBV29-1	TRBD2	TRBJ2-7	.	TGCAGCGTTGAAGGGGGAGCTAGCGGGAGCATACTGGGGGTCGAGCAGTACTTC	CSVEGGASGSILGVEQYF